Listed below are T cell receptor beta chains from one sample, sequenced in a study of blood T cell repertoires in COVID-19. Produced via immunoSEQ multiplex PCR; TCRdb's table is partial and in-frame only. The data show about 200,000 clones, around 83% seen once. Sequenced material: peripheral blood. These receptors all stem from a woman between 45 and 65 years old with acute or convalescent COVID-19. Each CDR3 is given with its conserved first and last residue. D genes are given only for firm matches. A clone size is listed for some rows: how often the clone was seen (once, few, many), or a class if it is expanded.

TRBJ1-2,few,TRBV28,-,CASSFSGPYGYTF,TGTGCCAGCAGTTTTTCAGGGCCCTATGGCTACACCTTC
TRBJ1-1,-,TRBV10-1,-,CASRDTGITFF,TGCGCCAGCAGAGACACAGGGATAACTTTCTTT
TRBJ2-3,-,TRBV20-1,TRBD2,CSASASGTSGTSTDTQYF,TGCAGTGCTAGTGCCTCCGGGACTAGCGGGACCAGCACAGATACGCAGTATTTT
TRBJ1-1,once,TRBV5-4,-,CASSLRSLGAKNTEAFF,TGTGCCAGCAGCTTAAGGAGTTTAGGGGCGAAGAACACTGAAGCTTTCTTT
TRBJ2-7,-,TRBV9,-,CASSVGPGAAYEQYF,TGTGCCAGCAGCGTAGGGCCGGGAGCGGCCTACGAGCAGTACTTC
TRBJ2-3,once,TRBV5-1,TRBD1,CASSPSSGQGTDTQYF,TGCGCCAGCAGCCCTTCGTCGGGACAGGGCACAGATACGCAGTATTTT
TRBJ2-2,-,TRBV24-1,-,CATTEGNDGELFF,TGTGCCACCACGGAGGGGAATGACGGGGAGCTGTTTTTT
TRBJ2-5,-,TRBV24-1,-,CATSGIAEETQYF,TGTGCCACCAGTGGAATAGCAGAAGAGACCCAGTACTTC
TRBJ2-7,-,TRBV29-1,TRBD1,CSCTGQGAVGYEQYF,TGCAGCTGTACGGGACAGGGGGCTGTTGGGTACGAGCAGTACTTC
TRBJ2-3,once,TRBV6-4,-,CASSAQPGDTQYF,TGTGCCAGCAGTGCTCAACCGGGGGATACGCAGTATTTT
TRBJ1-2,-,TRBV5-1,-,CASSLVPPTGSLFGYTF,TGCGCCAGCAGCTTGGTGCCGCCGACAGGCTCTTTGTTTGGCTACACCTTC
TRBJ2-7,-,TRBV2,-,CASSLTKYEQYF,TGTGCCAGCAGTTTAACTAAGTACGAGCAGTACTTC
TRBJ2-2,-,TRBV3-1/TRBV3-2,TRBD1,CASSHRDRGTGGELFF,TGTGCCAGCAGCCACCGGGACAGGGGGACGGGCGGGGAGCTGTTTTTT
TRBJ1-1,-,TRBV28,-,CASSRGGSGTEAFF,TGTGCCAGCAGCCGGGGGGGTTCGGGGACTGAAGCTTTCTTT
TRBJ1-1,-,TRBV18,-,CASSPEEGGEAFF,TGTGCCAGCTCACCAGAGGAGGGAGGGGAAGCTTTCTTT
TRBJ2-2,-,TRBV18,TRBD1,CASSPPDFTGVTGELFF,TGTGCCAGCTCACCACCGGATTTTACAGGGGTTACCGGGGAGCTGTTTTTT
TRBJ1-2,-,TRBV5-4,-,CASSFRASSYTF,TGTGCCAGCAGCTTCAGGGCTTCGAGCTACACCTTC
TRBJ1-4,once,TRBV5-6,-,CASSFVLATNEKLFF,TGTGCCAGCAGCTTTGTACTAGCAACTAATGAAAAACTGTTTTTT
TRBJ2-7,few,TRBV5-6,-,CASSLEEGRWSEQYF,TGTGCCAGCAGCTTGGAGGAGGGGAGATGGTCCGAGCAGTACTTC
TRBJ2-1,-,TRBV7-3,-,CASSLTHSLNEQFF,TGTGCCAGCAGCTTAACGCACTCTCTGAATGAGCAGTTCTTC
TRBJ1-5,-,TRBV7-2,-,CASSRGGIYSNQPQHF,TGTGCCAGCAGCCGGGGGGGGATTTATAGCAATCAGCCCCAGCATTTT
TRBJ2-3,-,TRBV19,-,CASSIIQDTDTQYF,TGTGCCAGTAGTATAATTCAGGACACAGATACGCAGTATTTT
TRBJ2-5,-,TRBV19,-,CASSPGGVAHQYF,TGTGCCAGTAGTCCTGGCGGTGTGGCTCATCAGTACTTC
TRBJ2-5,-,TRBV7-2,-,CASSLGAVGETQYF,TGTGCCAGCAGCTTAGGCGCCGTCGGGGAGACCCAGTACTTC
TRBJ2-1,-,TRBV19,-,CASSVSGGGHNEQFF,TGTGCCAGTAGTGTTAGCGGAGGGGGCCACAATGAGCAGTTCTTC
TRBJ2-5,-,TRBV7-2,TRBD2,CASTLTSLQETQYF,TGTGCCAGCACCCTGACTAGCCTCCAAGAGACCCAGTACTTC
TRBJ1-5,once,TRBV15,-,CATSRGGGNQPQHF,TGTGCCACCAGCAGGGGGGGAGGCAATCAGCCCCAGCATTTT
TRBJ2-5,-,TRBV6-2/TRBV6-3,-,CASSYDQSGQETQYF,TGTGCCAGCAGTTACGATCAGAGCGGGCAAGAGACCCAGTACTTC
TRBJ2-6,-,TRBV5-1,-,CASSTGHGLSGANVLTF,TGCGCCAGCAGCACGGGACACGGCCTCTCTGGGGCCAACGTCCTGACTTTC
TRBJ2-5,-,TRBV10-3,-,CAISERGAQETQYF,TGTGCCATCAGTGAGAGGGGCGCTCAAGAGACCCAGTACTTC
TRBJ2-7,-,TRBV6-6,TRBD1,CASSYHPGTASNEQYF,TGTGCCAGCAGTTATCACCCGGGGACAGCCTCCAACGAGCAGTACTTC
TRBJ2-7,-,TRBV2,TRBD2,CASEPGLAVREQYF,TGTGCCAGCGAACCGGGACTAGCGGTTCGCGAGCAGTACTTC
TRBJ1-1,once,TRBV28,-,CAPQGKNTEAFF,TGTGCCCCCCAGGGGAAGAACACTGAAGCTTTCTTT
TRBJ1-2,-,TRBV20-1,TRBD1,CSASPTGRYGYTF,TGCAGTGCTAGTCCGACAGGGCGGTATGGCTACACCTTC
TRBJ2-7,-,TRBV19,TRBD1,CASSKAPGTGYEQYF,TGTGCCAGTAGTAAAGCCCCGGGGACAGGGTACGAGCAGTACTTC
TRBJ1-1,once,TRBV3-1/TRBV3-2,-,CASSIRGRGLTEAFF,TGTGCCAGCAGCATCCGAGGAAGGGGTCTAACTGAAGCTTTCTTT
TRBJ2-7,-,TRBV7-3,-,CASSFPGLESSYEQYF,TGTGCCAGCAGCTTTCCGGGACTGGAGAGCTCCTACGAGCAGTACTTC
TRBJ2-4,-,TRBV20-1,TRBD2,CSASKTSGENIQYF,TGCAGTGCTAGTAAAACTAGCGGAGAAAACATTCAGTACTTC
TRBJ1-5,-,TRBV27,-,CASSQNGGTREPQHF,TGTGCCAGCAGTCAAAATGGCGGGACTCGGGAGCCCCAGCATTTT
TRBJ1-5,-,TRBV7-8,-,CASSFYSNQPQHF,TGTGCCAGCAGCTTCTACAGCAATCAGCCCCAGCATTTT
TRBJ2-7,-,TRBV20-1,-,CSASSLGTSDHEQYF,TGCAGTGCTAGTTCCCTGGGGACTTCGGACCACGAGCAGTACTTC